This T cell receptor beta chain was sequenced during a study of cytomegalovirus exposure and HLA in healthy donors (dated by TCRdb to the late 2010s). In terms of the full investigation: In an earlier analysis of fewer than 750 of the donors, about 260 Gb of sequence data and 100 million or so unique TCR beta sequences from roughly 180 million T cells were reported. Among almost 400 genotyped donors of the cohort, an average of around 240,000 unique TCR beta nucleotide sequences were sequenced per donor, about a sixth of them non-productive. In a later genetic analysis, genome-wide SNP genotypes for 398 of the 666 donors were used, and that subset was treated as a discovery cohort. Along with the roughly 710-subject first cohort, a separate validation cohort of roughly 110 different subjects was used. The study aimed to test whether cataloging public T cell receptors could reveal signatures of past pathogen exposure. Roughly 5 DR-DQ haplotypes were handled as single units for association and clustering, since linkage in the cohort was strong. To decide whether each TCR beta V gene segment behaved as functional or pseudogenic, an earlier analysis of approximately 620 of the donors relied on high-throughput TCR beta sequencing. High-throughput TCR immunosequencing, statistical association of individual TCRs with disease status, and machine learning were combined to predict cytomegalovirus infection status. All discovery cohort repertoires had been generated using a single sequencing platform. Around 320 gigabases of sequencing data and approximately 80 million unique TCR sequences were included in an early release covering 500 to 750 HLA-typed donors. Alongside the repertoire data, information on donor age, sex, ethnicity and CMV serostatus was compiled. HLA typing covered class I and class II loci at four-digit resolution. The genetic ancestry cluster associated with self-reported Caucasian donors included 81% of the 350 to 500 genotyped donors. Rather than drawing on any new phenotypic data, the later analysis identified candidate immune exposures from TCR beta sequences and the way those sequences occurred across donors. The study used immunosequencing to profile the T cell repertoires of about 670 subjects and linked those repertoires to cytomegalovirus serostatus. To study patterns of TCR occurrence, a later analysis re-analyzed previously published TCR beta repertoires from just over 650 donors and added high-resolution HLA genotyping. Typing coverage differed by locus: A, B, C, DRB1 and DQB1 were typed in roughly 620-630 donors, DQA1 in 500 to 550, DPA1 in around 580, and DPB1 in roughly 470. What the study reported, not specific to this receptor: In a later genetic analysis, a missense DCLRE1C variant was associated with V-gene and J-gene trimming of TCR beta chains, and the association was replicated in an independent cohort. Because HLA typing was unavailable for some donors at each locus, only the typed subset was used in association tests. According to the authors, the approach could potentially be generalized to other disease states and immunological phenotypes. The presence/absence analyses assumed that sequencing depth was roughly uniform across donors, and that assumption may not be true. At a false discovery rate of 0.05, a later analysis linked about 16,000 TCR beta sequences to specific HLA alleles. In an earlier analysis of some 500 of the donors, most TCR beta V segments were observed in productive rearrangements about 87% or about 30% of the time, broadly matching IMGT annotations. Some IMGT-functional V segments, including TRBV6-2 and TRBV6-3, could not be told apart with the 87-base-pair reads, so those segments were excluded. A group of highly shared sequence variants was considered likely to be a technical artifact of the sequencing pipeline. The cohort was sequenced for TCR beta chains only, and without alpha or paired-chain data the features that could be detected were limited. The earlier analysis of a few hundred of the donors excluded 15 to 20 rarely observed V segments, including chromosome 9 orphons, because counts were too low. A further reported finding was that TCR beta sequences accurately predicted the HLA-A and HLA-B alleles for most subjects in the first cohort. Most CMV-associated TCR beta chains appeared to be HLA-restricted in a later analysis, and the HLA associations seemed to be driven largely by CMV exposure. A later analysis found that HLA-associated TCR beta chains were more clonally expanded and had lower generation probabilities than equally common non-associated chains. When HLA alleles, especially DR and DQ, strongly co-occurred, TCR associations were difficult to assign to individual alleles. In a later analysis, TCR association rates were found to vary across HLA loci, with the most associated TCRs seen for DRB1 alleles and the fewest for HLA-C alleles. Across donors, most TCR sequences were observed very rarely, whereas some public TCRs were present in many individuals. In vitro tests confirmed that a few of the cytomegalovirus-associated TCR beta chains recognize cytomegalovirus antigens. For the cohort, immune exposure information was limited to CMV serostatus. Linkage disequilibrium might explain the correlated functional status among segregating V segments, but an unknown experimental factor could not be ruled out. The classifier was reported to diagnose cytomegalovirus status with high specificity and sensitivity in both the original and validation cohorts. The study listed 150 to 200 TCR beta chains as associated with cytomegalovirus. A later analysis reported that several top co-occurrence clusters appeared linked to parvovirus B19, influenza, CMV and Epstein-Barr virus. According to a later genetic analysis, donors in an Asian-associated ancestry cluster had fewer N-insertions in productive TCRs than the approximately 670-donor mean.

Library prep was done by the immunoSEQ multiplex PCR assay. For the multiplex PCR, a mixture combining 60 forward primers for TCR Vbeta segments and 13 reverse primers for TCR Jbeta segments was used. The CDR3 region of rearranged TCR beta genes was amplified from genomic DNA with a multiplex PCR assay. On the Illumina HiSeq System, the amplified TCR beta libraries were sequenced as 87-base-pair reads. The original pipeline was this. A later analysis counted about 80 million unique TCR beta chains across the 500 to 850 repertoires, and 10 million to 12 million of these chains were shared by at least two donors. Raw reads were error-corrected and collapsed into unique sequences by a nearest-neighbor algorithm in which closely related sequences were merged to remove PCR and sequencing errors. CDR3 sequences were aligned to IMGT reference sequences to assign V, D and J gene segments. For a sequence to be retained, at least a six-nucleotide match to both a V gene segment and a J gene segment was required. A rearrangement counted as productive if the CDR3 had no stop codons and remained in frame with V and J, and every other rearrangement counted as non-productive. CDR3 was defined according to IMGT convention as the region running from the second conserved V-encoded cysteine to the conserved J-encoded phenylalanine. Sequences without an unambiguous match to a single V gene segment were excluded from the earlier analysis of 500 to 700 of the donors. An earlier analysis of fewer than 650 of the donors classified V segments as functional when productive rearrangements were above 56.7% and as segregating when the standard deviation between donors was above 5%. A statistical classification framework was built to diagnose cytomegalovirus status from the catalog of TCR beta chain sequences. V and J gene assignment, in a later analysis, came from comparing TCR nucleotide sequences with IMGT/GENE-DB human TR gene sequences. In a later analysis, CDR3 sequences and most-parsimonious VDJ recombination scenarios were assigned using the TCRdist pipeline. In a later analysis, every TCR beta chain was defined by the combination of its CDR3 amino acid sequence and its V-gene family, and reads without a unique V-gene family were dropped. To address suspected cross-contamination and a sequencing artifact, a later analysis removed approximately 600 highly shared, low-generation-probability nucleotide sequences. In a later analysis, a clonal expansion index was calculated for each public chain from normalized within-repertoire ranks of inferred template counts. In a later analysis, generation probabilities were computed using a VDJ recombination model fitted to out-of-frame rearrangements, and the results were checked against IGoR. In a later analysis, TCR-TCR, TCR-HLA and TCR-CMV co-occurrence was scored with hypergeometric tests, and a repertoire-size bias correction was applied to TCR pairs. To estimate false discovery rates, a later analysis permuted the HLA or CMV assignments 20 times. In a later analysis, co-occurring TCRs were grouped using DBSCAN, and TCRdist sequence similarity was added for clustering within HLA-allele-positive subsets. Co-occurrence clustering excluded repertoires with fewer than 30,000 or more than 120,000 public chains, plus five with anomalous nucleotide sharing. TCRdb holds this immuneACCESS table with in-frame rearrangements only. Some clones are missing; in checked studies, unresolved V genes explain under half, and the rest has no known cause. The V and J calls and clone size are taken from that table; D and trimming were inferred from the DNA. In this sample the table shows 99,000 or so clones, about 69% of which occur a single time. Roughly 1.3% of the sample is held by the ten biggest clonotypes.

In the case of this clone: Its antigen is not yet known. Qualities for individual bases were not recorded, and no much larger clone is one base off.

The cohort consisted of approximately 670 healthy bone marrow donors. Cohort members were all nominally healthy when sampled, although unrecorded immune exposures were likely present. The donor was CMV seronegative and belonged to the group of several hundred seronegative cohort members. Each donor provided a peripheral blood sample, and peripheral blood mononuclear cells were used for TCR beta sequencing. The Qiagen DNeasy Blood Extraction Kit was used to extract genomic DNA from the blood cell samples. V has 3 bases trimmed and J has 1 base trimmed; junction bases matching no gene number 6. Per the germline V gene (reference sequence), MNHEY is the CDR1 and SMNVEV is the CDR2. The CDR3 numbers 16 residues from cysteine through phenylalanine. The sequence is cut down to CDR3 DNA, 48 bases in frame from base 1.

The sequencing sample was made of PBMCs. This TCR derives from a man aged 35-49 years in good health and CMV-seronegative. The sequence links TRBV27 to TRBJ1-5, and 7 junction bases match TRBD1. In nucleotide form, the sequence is TGTGCCAGCAGTTTCAGAGGGGGCTGGAGCAATCAGCCCCAGCATTTT. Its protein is CASSFRGGWSNQPQHF.